This T cell receptor beta chain was retrieved from a study of cytomegalovirus exposure and HLA in healthy donors. Study-wide points: A later analysis reportedly found fewer N-insertions in an Asian-associated ancestry cluster than the roughly 670-donor mean. Most sequenced TCRs were rare (though some public TCRs occurred in many donors).

Those who donated were healthy bone marrow donors. A multiplex PCR was run with 60 Vbeta primers and 13 Jbeta primers. Clones were sequenced by immunoSEQ multiplex PCR, and TCRdb holds only the in-frame ones, with some missing. The sample shows approximately 130,000 clones, around 85% of them seen only once. Germline lookup yields CDR1 SEHNR and CDR2 FQNEAQ (reference sequence). The V gene end was trimmed by 5 bases and the J gene end by 8 bases; junction bases not matched to a gene: 5. The CDR3 is made up of 12 amino acids. Regarding this clone: What it binds is not known.

The specimen was PBMCs. This sequence was found in a boy aged 5-17 years in good health and CMV-seronegative. The chain has TRBV7-9 and TRBJ1-2, with TRBD1 matching 7 bases. Here the CDR3 reads CASSQDREGYTF. CDR3 DNA: TGTGCCAGCAGCCAAGACAGGGAGGGCTACACCTTC.